The clone carrying this T cell receptor (beta chain) was seen only once. This specimen belongs to a study of T cell responses to AZD1222 COVID-19 vaccine. The method was immunoSEQ multiplex PCR; TCRdb's version includes in-frame clones alone and lacks a portion of them. This table has some 120,000 clones, 93% appearing once. The CDR3 length is 13 residues. Trimming removed 2 bases from V and 2 bases from J, with 6 bases in between. Germline-derived CDR1 and CDR2 are KGHSH and LQKENI. The sequencing used peripheral blood, collected on day 0 of AZD1222 vaccination. The sequence was collected from an adult in good health. This sequence joins TRBV18 and TRBJ1-2; D unclear. The CDR3 DNA follows: TGTGCCAGCTCACCAGGCGACAACTATGGCTACACCTTC. Translation gives CASSPGDNYGYTF. The entire variable domain, with the rest obtained from reference TRBV18 and TRBJ1-2, is as follows: NAGVMQNPRHLVRRRGQEARLRCSPMKGHSHVYWYRQLPEEGLKFMVYLQKENIIDESGMPKERFSAEFPKEGPSILRIQQVVRGDSAAYFCASSPGDNYGYTFGSGTRLTVV.